This TCR beta chain comes out of a study of blood T cells in healthy people across ages. This clonotype came up once. The junction had 3 bases not matched to a gene; V was cut back by 2 bases and J by 3 bases. The CDR3 runs to 15 residues. Germline CDR1 and CDR2: SGHRS and YFSETQ. It was with a sample-barcoded 5' primer and a J-beta primer mix that a second PCR of roughly 7 to 12 cycles was run. Each CDR3 protein is one row after TCRdb ran MiXCR on the 5' RACE reads. The table shows roughly 570,000 distinct CDR3 sequences, with about 26% occurring only once. This chain connects TRBV5-1 to TRBJ2-5; 11 positions agree with TRBD2. Sequencing was carried out using blood. This receptor was identified in a woman in her sixties or seventies in good health. This CDR3 reads CASSLTGLAEETQYF. In DNA, the CDR3 is TGCGCCAGCAGCTTAACGGGACTAGCGGAAGAGACCCAGTACTTC.